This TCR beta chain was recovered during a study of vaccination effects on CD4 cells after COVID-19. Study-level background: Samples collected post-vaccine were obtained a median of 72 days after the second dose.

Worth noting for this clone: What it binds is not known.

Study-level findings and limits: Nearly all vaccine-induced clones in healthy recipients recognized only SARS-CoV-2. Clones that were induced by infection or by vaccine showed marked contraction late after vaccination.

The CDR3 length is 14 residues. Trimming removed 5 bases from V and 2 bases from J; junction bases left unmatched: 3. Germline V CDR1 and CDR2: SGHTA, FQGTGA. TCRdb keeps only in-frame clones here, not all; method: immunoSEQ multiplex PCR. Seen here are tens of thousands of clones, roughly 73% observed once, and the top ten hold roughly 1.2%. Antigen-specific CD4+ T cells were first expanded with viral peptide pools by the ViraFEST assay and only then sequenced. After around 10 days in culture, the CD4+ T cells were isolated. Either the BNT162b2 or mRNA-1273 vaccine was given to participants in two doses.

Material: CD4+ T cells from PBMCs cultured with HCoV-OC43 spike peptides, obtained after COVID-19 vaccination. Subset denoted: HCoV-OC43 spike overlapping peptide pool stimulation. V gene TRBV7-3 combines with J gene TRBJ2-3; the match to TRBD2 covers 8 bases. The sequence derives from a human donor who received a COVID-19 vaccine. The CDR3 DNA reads TGTGCCAGCAGCCCCGGGGGGGCCACAGATACGCAGTATTTT. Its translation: CASSPGGATDTQYF.